One T cell receptor beta chain is described in this entry. The sample comes from a study of CD8 T cells in Susac syndrome. TEMRA cells were FACS-enriched, and CD8+ and CD4+ T cells were isolated negatively. The CDR3 length is 13 residues. Trimming removed 7 bases from V and 8 bases from J; junction bases left unmatched: 12. Germline V gene sequence: CDR1 SQVTM, CDR2 ANQGSEA. Random hexamers were used to reverse transcribe an amount of 0.5 to 1 ug RNA. The TCR beta CDR3 was amplified by immunoSEQ multiplex PCR across 54 Vbeta, 13 Jbeta. TCRdb redid the calling of the immunoSEQ multiplex PCR reads with MiXCR, one entry per CDR3 protein. The sample contains about 180,000 distinct CDR3 sequences, roughly 96% of which appear only once.

Sequencing was done on a sample of CD8+ T cells from PBMCs. V is TRBV29-1 and J is TRBJ1-2; TRBD1 aligns across 8 bases. The sequence came from a human donor with multiple sclerosis. The CDR3 sequence: CSAIGQGDPGYTF. The CDR3 DNA is TGCAGCGCTATAGGACAGGGTGACCCCGGCTACACCTTC.